This T cell receptor beta chain was retrieved from a study of control samples from healthy donors and cancer patients. The germline V gene has CDR1 LNHDA and CDR2 SQIVND (reference sequence). There are 17 residues in the CDR3. V dropped 5 bases and J dropped 0 bases, with 19 bases sitting between them. This clone showed up just once. Profiling relied on immunoSEQ multiplex PCR, and the TCRdb table lists in-frame clones only, not all of them. Altogether 60,000 to 75,000 clones are present, over 85% being singletons, with the ten largest covering roughly 5.5%. The chain carries TRBV19 and TRBJ1-2; D might be TRBD1 (6 bases). The receptor was isolated from a man aged 55 to 70 with colorectal cancer. Specimen: PBMCs. CDR3 loop: CASSGGPTTAANYGYTF. CDR3 sequence (DNA): TGTGCCAGTAGTGGGGGGCCCACCACAGCAGCTAACTATGGCTACACCTTC.